The present T cell receptor (beta chain) was sequenced within a study of blood T cells in healthy people across ages. Study-wide results and caveats: Both higher diversity and more naive CD4+ cells marked long-lived donors when set against aged donors.

Together with a sample-barcoded 5' primer, a J-beta primer mix was included in a second PCR lasting roughly 6 to 12 cycles. TCRdb itself ran the 5' RACE reads through MiXCR, one entry per CDR3 protein. The table has approximately 670,000 distinct CDR3 sequences, 40% to 45% seen once; the top ten hold around 30%. Between the trimmed V and J ends, which lost 1 base and 6 bases, there was a span of 14 bases. The V gene's germline CDR1 is SGHDT and CDR2 YYEEEE. This CDR3 spans 15 amino acids. In the case of this clonotype: No antigen is known for it.

Drawn from each donor were around 10 milliliters of peripheral blood. The authors extracted at least 5.5 micrograms of total RNA per sample. This TCR was sampled from a man older than 75 in good health. The sequencing input was blood. J is TRBJ2-1 and V is TRBV5-6; perhaps TRBD2 as D (5 bases). CDR3 loop: CASSLSSLPSNEQFF. The CDR3 bases are TGTGCCAGCAGCTTGTCTAGCCTCCCGTCCAATGAGCAGTTCTTC.